A selection of T cell receptor beta chains follows, all from one sample in a study of T cell repertoires in cytomegalovirus infection. Their target antigens are unknown. TCRdb passed the reads through MiXCR, listing each CDR3 protein once. The data contain approximately 110,000 distinct CDR3 sequences, less than 55% of them seen just once; the ten biggest clones take up roughly 70%. Here the sequenced sample was CD8+ T cells from cultured PBMCs, taken from culture after CMV antigen stimulation. These TCRs come from a human donor in good health (CMV status not recorded). Some clones in this sample may be carry-over from other donors' samples. Both conserved end residues are part of each CDR3. A D gene is named only where the DNA matches it firmly. Size is stated for part of the rows, as once, few or many counts, or as a class when the clone is expanded.

J gene | V gene | D gene | clone size | CDR3 DNA | CDR3 protein
TRBJ2-1 | TRBV6-5 | - | few | TGTGCCAGCAGTTACTCCACAGGGACCCCTTACAATGAGCAGTTCTTC | CASSYSTGTPYNEQFF
TRBJ1-1 | TRBV11-3 | - | few | TGTGCCAGCAGCTACACCAAGAACACTGAAGCTTTCTTT | CASSYTKNTEAFF
TRBJ2-7 | TRBV7-7 | - | - | TGTGCCAGCAGCTTATCCCCAGGGGCCTACGAGCAGTACTTC | CASSLSPGAYEQYF
TRBJ2-1 | TRBV12-5 | TRBD2 | - | TGTGCTAGTGGTTGGGGGCTAGCGGGGGAAGTCTACAATGAGCAGTTCTTC | CASGWGLAGEVYNEQFF
TRBJ1-1 | TRBV14 | - | - | TGTGCCAGCAGCCAAGACTCCTTGGGTGCGTTCATGAACACTGAAGCTTTCTTT | CASSQDSLGAFMNTEAFF
TRBJ2-7 | TRBV27 | TRBD1 | - | TGTGCCAGCAGACAGGGGGGAGGATCCTACGAGCAGTACTTC | CASRQGGGSYEQYF
TRBJ2-5 | TRBV6-6 | - | - | TGTGCCAGCCACGATCGCGGGGACATAGAGACCCAGTACTTC | CASHDRGDIETQYF
TRBJ2-3 | TRBV20-1 | TRBD2 | - | TGCAGTGCTAGAGACCCAGATAATCCATGGGCGGGGGGAAGCACAGATACGCAGTATTTT | CSARDPDNPWAGGSTDTQYF
TRBJ2-2 | TRBV7-9 | TRBD1 | - | TGTGCCAGCAGCCCCCCCGAACAGGGGGCGGGCACCGGGGAGCTGTTTTTT | CASSPPEQGAGTGELFF
TRBJ2-4 | TRBV9 | - | - | TGTGCCAGCAGCCCACGGGACACCAAAAACATTCAGTACTTC | CASSPRDTKNIQYF
TRBJ1-1 | TRBV19 | - | few | TGTGCCAGTACAGGGTTCTCAATGAACACTGAAGCTTTCTTT | CASTGFSMNTEAFF
TRBJ2-3 | TRBV27 | TRBD2 | - | TGTGCCAGCAGTTTATCGGCTAGCGGGGGCACAGATACGCAGTATTTT | CASSLSASGGTDTQYF
TRBJ1-1 | TRBV20-1 | - | - | TGCAGTGCGCGATTCTCGGACGCTGAAGCTTTCTTT | CSARFSDAEAFF
TRBJ2-7 | TRBV19 | TRBD2 | - | TGTGCCAGTACGAGCGGGACCTACGAGCAGTACTTC | CASTSGTYEQYF
TRBJ1-2 | TRBV7-8 | TRBD1 | few | TGTGCCAGCAGCGTCGGACAGGGCGGCTATGGCTACACCTTC | CASSVGQGGYGYTF
TRBJ2-7 | TRBV7-4 | - | few | TGTGCCAGCAGTCTGAGGACTCCCTACGAGCAGTACTTC | CASSLRTPYEQYF
TRBJ2-7 | TRBV5-6 | - | - | TGTGCCAGCAGCTTGGGATCAGGGCAGTACTTC | CASSLGSGQYF
TRBJ2-7 | TRBV12-3/TRBV12-4 | TRBD2 | few | TGTGCCAGCAGTTTTGGACAGCGGGGGGCCTACGAGCAGTACTTC | CASSFGQRGAYEQYF
TRBJ2-1 | TRBV6-5 | - | - | TGTGCCAGCAGTTACCTGGGGAATGGCTACAATGAGCAGTTCTTC | CASSYLGNGYNEQFF
TRBJ2-3 | TRBV13 | TRBD1 | - | TGTGCCAGCAGCACCGCCAAACACAGGGGCAGCACAGATACGCAGTATTTT | CASSTAKHRGSTDTQYF
TRBJ2-7 | TRBV2 | TRBD1 | many | TGTGCCAGCAAAACGGGACAGATGCTAACCTACGAGCAGTACTTC | CASKTGQMLTYEQYF
TRBJ2-3 | TRBV11-2 | TRBD2 | - | TGTGCCAGCAGCTCCCCGACTAGCGGGGGGTTAGATACGCAGTATTTT | CASSSPTSGGLDTQYF
TRBJ1-4 | TRBV10-3 | - | few | TGTGCCATCAGTGAGGGGGGCGGCGAAAAACTGTTTTTT | CAISEGGGEKLFF
TRBJ1-4 | TRBV14 | TRBD1 | - | TGTACCAGCAGCCATCAGGGGGACAGGGGGCGCTTAGAGAGTGTCCCCACAACTAATGAAAAACTGTTTTTT | CTSSHQGDRGRLESVPTTNEKLFF
TRBJ1-2 | TRBV27 | - | few | TGTGCCAGCAGTCCCGGGGTCCTTTCTTATGGCTACACCTTC | CASSPGVLSYGYTF
TRBJ2-7 | TRBV7-9 | - | - | TGTGCCAGCAGCCTCGACACCTACGAGCAGTACTTC | CASSLDTYEQYF
TRBJ1-5 | TRBV7-2 | - | few | TGTGCCAGCAGCTTAAATAGGGATAGCAATCAGCCCCAGCATTTT | CASSLNRDSNQPQHF
TRBJ2-3 | TRBV7-9 | TRBD1 | few | TGTGCCAGCAGCCGACGGGACAGGCTTGCAGATACGCAGTATTTT | CASSRRDRLADTQYF
TRBJ2-1 | TRBV7-2 | - | - | TGTGCCAGCAGCCACACCGCGGGGATCCTCGATGAGCAGTTCTTC | CASSHTAGILDEQFF
TRBJ2-2 | TRBV12-3/TRBV12-4 | - | few | TGTGCCACCGGGAAGGGTTCGAACACCGGGGAGCTGTTTTTT | CATGKGSNTGELFF
TRBJ2-7 | TRBV18 | - | - | TGTGCCAGCTCACCACCACCAGGGTCCCTAGGGTCCTACGAGCAGTACTTC | CASSPPPGSLGSYEQYF